The clone carrying this T cell receptor beta chain has at least ten counts. Its antigen is not identified. The CDR3 is 14 residues long. V gave up 6 bases and J gave up 3 bases, with 15 bases separating them. The source of the sample is a study of regulatory T cells in long-lasting Graves disease. About the research overall: Over 5 years of antithyroid drugs plus positive TSH receptor antibodies defined persistent Graves' disease.

Time point noted: persistent/refractory GD, antithyroid drugs over 5 years with positive TRAb. RNA from PBMCs was the source of the TCR library. Criteria from the American Thyroid Association guidelines were applied to diagnose Graves' disease. Notes on the study in general: The TCR repertoire of persistent Graves' patients was less diverse than that of newly diagnosed ones.

Relying on iRepertoire HTBI primers and Arm-PCR of CDR3 regions, the team built TCR beta libraries. TCRdb reprocessed the multiplex PCR reads with MiXCR, giving one entry per CDR3 protein. Of around 400,000 distinct CDR3 sequences in the sample, around 20% were seen once. The chain recombines TRBV12-3 or TRBV12-4 with TRBJ2-7; D is unclear. The starting material was peripheral blood mononuclear cells (PBMCs), obtained when the disease was refractory, from a patient treated with antithyroid drugs. The clonotype comes from a female donor with Graves disease. The CDR3 here is CASSLTSGRYEQYF. The CDR3 DNA sequence: TGTGCCAGCAGCTTAACGTCTGGCCGCTACGAGCAGTACTTC.